A single T cell receptor (beta chain) is shown here with its context. Its antigen remains undetermined. No qualities accompany the bases; no much larger clone lies one base away. The cohort consisted of some 730 healthy bone marrow donors. Cohort members were all nominally healthy when sampled, although unrecorded immune exposures were likely present. The donor tested CMV seronegative and was one of the 352 seronegative cohort members. Every donor gave a peripheral blood sample, and the peripheral blood mononuclear cells from that sample were used for TCR beta sequencing. The Qiagen DNeasy Blood Extraction Kit was used to extract genomic DNA from the blood cell samples. The receptor library was made with the immunoSEQ multiplex PCR assay. A mixture of 60 forward primers for TCR Vbeta segments and 13 reverse primers for TCR Jbeta segments was used in the multiplex PCR. Amplification of the CDR3 region of rearranged TCR beta genes was performed with a multiplex PCR assay on genomic DNA. The amplified TCR beta libraries were sequenced on the Illumina HiSeq System as 87-base-pair reads. The authors processed their data as follows. In a later analysis, some 80 million unique TCR beta chains were counted across the 500 to 850 repertoires, and around 11 million of these chains were shared by at least two donors. Raw reads were error-corrected and collapsed into unique sequences by a nearest-neighbor algorithm in which closely related sequences were merged to remove PCR and sequencing errors. CDR3 sequences were aligned to IMGT reference sequences to assign V, D and J gene segments. For a sequence to be retained, a match of at least six nucleotides to both a V gene segment and a J gene segment was required. A rearrangement counted as productive if the CDR3 had no stop codons and remained in frame with V and J, and every other rearrangement counted as non-productive. Following IMGT convention, CDR3 was defined as the stretch from the second conserved V-encoded cysteine to the conserved J-encoded phenylalanine. Sequences without an unambiguous match to a single V gene segment were excluded from the earlier analysis of 450 to 750 of the donors. In an earlier analysis of some 590 of the donors, a V segment was called functional when productive rearrangements were above 56.7%, and segregating when the standard deviation between donors exceeded 5%. A statistical classification framework was built to diagnose cytomegalovirus status from the catalog of TCR beta chain sequences. In a later analysis, V and J genes were assigned by comparing TCR nucleotide sequences against IMGT/GENE-DB human TR gene sequences. The TCRdist pipeline was used in a later analysis to assign CDR3 sequences and most-parsimonious VDJ recombination scenarios. In a later analysis, each TCR beta chain was defined by its CDR3 amino acid sequence together with its V-gene family, and reads without a unique V-gene family were excluded. To address suspected cross-contamination and a sequencing artifact, a later analysis removed 592 highly shared, low-generation-probability nucleotide sequences. In a later analysis, a clonal expansion index for each public chain was calculated from normalized within-repertoire ranks of inferred template counts. Generation probabilities in a later analysis came from a VDJ recombination model fitted to out-of-frame rearrangements, and those results were checked against IGoR. In a later analysis, hypergeometric tests were used to score TCR-TCR, TCR-HLA and TCR-CMV co-occurrence, with a repertoire-size bias correction applied to TCR pairs. In a later analysis, false discovery rates were estimated by permuting HLA or CMV assignments 20 times. A later analysis grouped co-occurring TCRs with DBSCAN, adding TCRdist sequence similarity when clustering within HLA-allele-positive subsets. For co-occurrence clustering, repertoires with fewer than 30,000 or more than 120,000 public chains were excluded, along with roughly 5 repertoires with anomalous nucleotide sharing. TCRdb provides this immuneACCESS table in a form limited to in-frame rearrangements. Some clones are lacking; in checked studies, under half of them reflect an unresolved V gene, and why the rest are absent is not known. That table gives V, J and clone size, and the DNA gave D and trimming. The sample table shows 100,000 to 150,000 clones, and around 70% are seen once. Clones ranked in the top ten supply around 7.2% of the sample.

The data originate from a study of cytomegalovirus exposure and HLA in healthy donors (dated by TCRdb to 2017 to 2019). Notes on the research overall: According to an earlier analysis of a few hundred of the donors, about 180 million T cells yielded 100 million or so unique TCR beta sequences and 250 to 350 Gb of sequence data. Donor age, sex, ethnicity and CMV serostatus were compiled together with the repertoire data. Every discovery cohort repertoire had been produced on one sequencing platform. Typing coverage varied by locus: roughly 629-630 donors for A, B, C, DRB1 and DQB1; around 560 for DQA1; approximately 610 for DPA1; more than 450 for DPB1. Of the 398 genotyped donors, over 80% were placed in the genetic ancestry cluster associated with self-reported Caucasian donors. An earlier analysis of about 620 of the donors applied high-throughput TCR beta sequencing to assess whether each TCR beta V gene segment acted as functional or pseudogenic. An early release that covered approximately 600 HLA-typed donors contained around 330 gigabases of sequencing data and about 84 million unique TCR sequences. The T cell repertoires of 666 subjects were profiled by immunosequencing and related to cytomegalovirus serostatus. In a later genetic analysis, genome-wide SNP genotypes for about three fifths of the roughly 670 donors were used, and that subset was treated as a discovery cohort. HLA typing included class I and class II loci at four-digit resolution. To study patterns of TCR occurrence, a later analysis re-analyzed previously published TCR beta repertoires from under 750 donors and added high-resolution HLA genotyping. In the later analysis, no new phenotypic data were used to find candidate immune exposures; instead, reliance was placed on TCR beta sequences and their occurrence across donors. A handful of DR-DQ haplotypes were handled as single units for association and clustering because linkage in the cohort was strong. The study combined high-throughput TCR immunosequencing, statistical association of individual TCRs with disease status, and machine learning to predict cytomegalovirus infection status. The study was designed to test whether signatures of past pathogen exposure could be identified by cataloging public T cell receptors. Besides the first cohort of approximately 670 subjects, a separate validation cohort made up of 90 to 150 different subjects was used. Across about 380 genotyped donors of the cohort, an average of approximately 240,000 unique TCR beta nucleotide sequences per donor were sequenced, and 15% to 20% of those sequences were non-productive. Study-wide findings and limitations: A cluster of highly shared sequence variants was judged likely to represent a technical artifact of the sequencing pipeline. A further reported finding was that TCR beta sequences accurately predicted the HLA-A and HLA-B alleles for most subjects in the first cohort. An association between a missense DCLRE1C variant and V-gene and J-gene trimming of TCR beta chains was found in a later genetic analysis and replicated in an independent cohort. According to a later analysis, TCR association rates differed among HLA loci, with DRB1 alleles showing the most associated TCRs and HLA-C alleles showing the fewest. Presence/absence analyses assumed roughly uniform sequencing depth across donors, an assumption that may not hold. In a later analysis, several top co-occurrence clusters were reported to appear linked to parvovirus B19, influenza, CMV and Epstein-Barr virus. The classifier was reported to diagnose cytomegalovirus status with high specificity and sensitivity in both the original cohort and the validation cohort. A later analysis found that HLA-associated TCR beta chains were more clonally expanded and had lower generation probabilities than equally common non-associated chains. In vitro tests confirmed that a few of the cytomegalovirus-associated TCR beta chains recognize cytomegalovirus antigens. Most CMV-associated TCR beta chains appeared to be HLA-restricted in a later analysis, and the HLA associations seemed to be driven largely by CMV exposure. Because counts were too low, seventeen rarely observed V segments, including chromosome 9 orphons, were left out of the earlier analysis of several hundred of the donors. An earlier analysis of 587 of the donors showed that most TCR beta V segments appeared in productive rearrangements either about 87% or about 30% of the time, which broadly matched IMGT annotations. The authors suggested that the approach could potentially be extended to other disease states and immunological phenotypes. CMV serostatus was the only immune exposure information available for the cohort. In a later genetic analysis, fewer N-insertions in productive TCRs were reported among donors in an Asian-associated ancestry cluster than the roughly 700-donor mean. Only TCR beta chains were sequenced in this cohort, and the absence of alpha or paired-chain data limited detectable features. In a later analysis, about 16,000 TCR beta sequences were associated with specific HLA alleles at a false discovery rate of 0.05. Because HLA typing was unavailable for some donors at each locus, only the typed subset was used in association tests. Linkage disequilibrium might explain the correlated functional status among segregating V segments, but an unknown experimental factor could not be excluded. Most TCR sequences were seen in very few donors, while some public TCRs were found in many individuals. When HLA alleles, especially DR and DQ, strongly co-occurred, TCR associations were difficult to assign to individual alleles. The study listed 150 to 200 TCR beta chains as associated with cytomegalovirus.

The sequencing input was PBMCs. The sequence derives from a male donor in good health and CMV-seronegative.

The CDR3 corresponds to CASSYSGDTQYF. The sequence in DNA is TGTGCCAGCAGTTACAGCGGAGATACGCAGTATTTT. The chain couples TRBV6-6 to TRBJ2-3; TRBD2 might be the D gene, on 5 matching bases. Its CDR3 holds 12 amino acids, cysteine through phenylalanine. Solely the CDR3 DNA is kept, with 36 bases framed from the first base. The trim is 2 bases for V and 5 bases for J, with a gap of 5 bases between the germline ends. CDR1 and CDR2, per the germline V gene (reference sequence), are MNHNY and SVGAGI.